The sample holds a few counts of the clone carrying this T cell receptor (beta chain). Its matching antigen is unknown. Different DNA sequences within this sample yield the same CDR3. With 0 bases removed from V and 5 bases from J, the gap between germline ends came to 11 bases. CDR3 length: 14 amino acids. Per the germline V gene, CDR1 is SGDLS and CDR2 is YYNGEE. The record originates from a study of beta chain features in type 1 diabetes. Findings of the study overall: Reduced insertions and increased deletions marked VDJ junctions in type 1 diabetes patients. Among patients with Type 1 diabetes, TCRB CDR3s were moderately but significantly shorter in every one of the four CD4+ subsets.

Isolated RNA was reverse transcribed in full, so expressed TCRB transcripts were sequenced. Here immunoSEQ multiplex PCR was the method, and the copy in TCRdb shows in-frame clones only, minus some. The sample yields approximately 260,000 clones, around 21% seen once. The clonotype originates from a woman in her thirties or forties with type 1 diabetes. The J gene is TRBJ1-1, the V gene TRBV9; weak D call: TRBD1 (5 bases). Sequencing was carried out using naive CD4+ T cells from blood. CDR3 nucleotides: TGTGCCAGCAGCGTAGTCGGAGGGGAGACTGAAGCTTTCTTT. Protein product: CASSVVGGETEAFF.